This section outlines one T cell receptor (beta chain) sequence together with its context. The sample originates from a study of regulatory T cells in long-lasting Graves disease. Combining iRepertoire HTBI primers with Arm-PCR of CDR3 regions, the authors built TCR beta libraries. One entry per CDR3 protein, called by TCRdb with MiXCR from the multiplex PCR reads. This repertoire shows a few hundred thousand distinct CDR3 sequences, roughly 20% found once; its top ten account for 25% to 30%. Specified time point: persistent/refractory GD, antithyroid drugs over 5 years with positive TRAb. Generation of the TCR library employed RNA extracted from PBMCs. Sample: peripheral blood mononuclear cells (PBMCs), taken when the disease was refractory, from a patient treated with antithyroid drugs. The receptor's source is a woman in her thirties or forties with Graves disease.

As DNA, the CDR3 is TGCGCCAGCAGCCAAGGGACACCTCCCTACGAGCAGTACTTC. It encodes CASSQGTPPYEQYF. The chain joins TRBV4-1 to TRBJ2-7; tentative D call: TRBD1 (5 bases). The CDR3 consists of 14 residues. Looked up from germline, CDR1 is MGHRA and CDR2 is YSYEKL. Trimming shortened V by 1 base and J by 2 bases, and 9 bases separated the two germline ends.